These 25 T cell receptor beta chains were sequenced from one sample in a study of shared clonotypes between healthy human individuals. Generated by immunoSEQ multiplex PCR, the TCRdb table keeps only in-frame clones and is missing some. Among under 1,100,000 clones listed, roughly 74% were seen once. The sample comprised memory CD4+ T cells from PBMCs. The subset denotes: CD45RA-negative fraction. The receptors derive from a man between 18 and 35 years old in good health. Some clones in this sample may be carry-over from other donors' samples.

J is TRBJ2-3 and V is TRBV27, with a weak D call TRBD1 (6 bases). The CDR3 has 13 amino acids. The germline V gene encodes CDR1 MNHEY and CDR2 SMNVEV (reference sequence). Trimming took 9 bases from V and 3 from J, leaving 13 bases between them. The CDR3 protein is CASYDRITDTQYF. DNA for the CDR3: TGTGCCAGTTACGACAGGATAACAGATACGCAGTATTTT.

Here the CDR3 DNA reads TGTGCCTGGAGTACCCAGACAGTCCAAGAGACCCAGTACTTC. Its protein is CAWSTQTVQETQYF. This chain uses TRBV30 with TRBJ2-5, with D possibly being TRBD1 (5 bases). The CDR3 is made up of 14 amino acids. The V gene's germline CDR1 is GTSNPN and CDR2 SVGIG (reference sequence). V lost 2 bases, J lost 1 base, and 11 bases lay in between. The entire variable domain, with the rest obtained from reference TRBV30 and TRBJ2-5, is as follows: SQTIHQWPATLVQPVGSPLSLECTVEGTSNPNLYWYRQAAGRGLQLLFYSVGIGQISSEVPQNLSASRPQDRQFILSSKKLLLSDSGFYLCAWSTQTVQETQYFGPGTRLLVL.

This clone has just a few counts. Possible read error: a much larger clone is one base away. Other DNA sequences of this sample code for an identical CDR3. The CDR3 DNA is TGCGCCAGCAGCCAAGAGAGGGGGACTGAAGCTTTCTTT. It yields the protein CASSQERGTEAFF. This chain connects TRBV4-1 to TRBJ1-1; maybe TRBD1 (6 bases). V lost 0 bases to trimming and J lost 5 bases, with 7 bases between them. This CDR3 is 13 amino acids long. Germline V lookup: CDR1 MGHRA, CDR2 YSYEKL.

This chain uses TRBV7-3 with TRBJ2-1, with 7 bases fitting TRBD2. The CDR3 covers 15 residues. Germline values: CDR1 SGHTA, CDR2 FQGTGA. V lost 5 bases and J lost 7; bases outside the gene matches: 11. CDR3 in DNA: TGTGCCAGCAGCCCCCGGTCTAGCGGCGCGAATGAGCAGTTCTTC. As protein: CASSPRSSGANEQFF.

The genes are TRBV6-5 and TRBJ1-2; no clear D gene. The V gene lost 0 bases and the J gene lost 3 bases, with 5 bases spanning the gap. Per the germline V gene, CDR1 is MNHEY and CDR2 is SVGAGI. The CDR3 covers 13 residues. Here the CDR3 reads CASSYSGYYGYTF. The CDR3 DNA follows: TGTGCCAGCAGTTACTCAGGATACTATGGCTACACCTTC.

The chain uses TRBV5-1 and TRBJ2-7, with TRBD2 identical over 8 bases. J gave up 6 bases and V 4 bases, and 15 bases lay outside the gene matches. This CDR3 comprises 16 residues. The germline V gene has CDR1 SGHRS and CDR2 YFSETQ. This CDR3 reads CASSAQGLSGIGEQYF. The CDR3 DNA reads as TGCGCCAGCAGCGCACAGGGCCTTAGCGGGATCGGCGAGCAGTACTTC.

CDR3 protein: CASSSPNSPLHF. The CDR3, as DNA: TGTGCCAGCAGCTCCCCAAATTCACCCCTCCACTTT. The rearrangement uses TRBV28 and TRBJ1-6; no firm D call. This CDR3 region has 12 residues. Germline V gene sequence: CDR1 MDHEN, CDR2 SYDVKM. The germline V and J ends were trimmed by 6 bases and 7 bases, with 7 bases remaining between them.

The J gene is TRBJ2-5, the V gene TRBV5-1; D unresolved. This CDR3 comprises 13 residues. Trimming stripped 0 bases from V and 5 bases from J, with 8 bases between. Germline V lookup: CDR1 SGHRS, CDR2 YFSETQ. Here the CDR3 DNA reads TGCGCCAGCAGCTTGGAGCCTGAGGAGACCCAGTACTTC. As protein: CASSLEPEETQYF.

This clone came up a few times. The CDR3 is CASSRMGARAAFF. CDR3 bases: TGTGCCAGCAGTCGAATGGGGGCCCGCGCAGCTTTCTTT. The chain links TRBV27 to TRBJ1-1, with D possibly being TRBD1 (6 bases). From germline, CDR1 is MNHEY and CDR2 SMNVEV (reference sequence). This CDR3 spans 13 amino acids. Trimming cost V 5 bases and J 10 bases, with 17 bases left between them.

The gene calls are TRBV28 and TRBJ2-3, with unresolved D. With 10 bases removed from V and 8 bases from J, the gap between germline ends came to 10 bases. Germline V lookup: CDR1 MDHEN, CDR2 SYDVKM. The CDR3 has 10 residues. The CDR3 DNA follows: TGTGCCACCACCCATGGTACGCAGTATTTT. It encodes CATTHGTQYF.

This clone was observed once. The J gene is TRBJ2-5, the V gene TRBV28, with a tentative D call TRBD1 (6 bases). Germline lookup yields CDR1 MDHEN and CDR2 SYDVKM. Trimming took 5 bases from V and 7 from J, leaving 11 bases between them. CDR3 length: 12 amino acids. In DNA form, the CDR3 reads TGTGCCAGCAGTATAGTAGGGGGGACCCAGTACTTC. Amino acids: CASSIVGGTQYF.

The chain is built from TRBV18 and TRBJ1-2; TRBD1 is a possible D gene (5 bases). The germline V gene encodes CDR1 KGHSH and CDR2 LQKENI. V was trimmed by 2 bases and J by 6 bases, leaving 13 bases between them. The CDR3 extends over 14 amino acids. CDR3 protein: CASSPFERGDGYTF. The CDR3 coding sequence is TGTGCCAGCTCACCATTCGAACGGGGGGATGGCTACACCTTC.

The chain is built from TRBV5-1 and TRBJ2-6, with a possible D match to TRBD1 (6 bases). Germline V gene data show CDR1 as SGHRS and CDR2 as YFSETQ. Trimming pared 4 bases from V and 2 bases from J, leaving 10 bases between. The CDR3 covers 15 residues. The CDR3 sequence is CASSGTGTGANVLTF. As DNA, the CDR3 is TGCGCCAGCAGCGGAACAGGGACTGGGGCCAACGTCCTGACTTTC.

This sequence joins TRBV11-3 and TRBJ2-2; D tentatively fits TRBD1 or TRBD2 (5 bases each). Germline loops: CDR1 SGHNT, CDR2 YENEEA. V lost 0 bases, J lost 10 bases, and 21 bases lay in between. The CDR3 length is 17 residues. CDR3 sequence reads: CASSLELFTPGTPELFF. The CDR3 nucleotides are TGTGCCAGCAGCTTAGAACTTTTCACTCCCGGGACGCCGGAGCTGTTTTTT.

The chain carries TRBV18 and TRBJ1-2, with TRBD1 as a possible D gene (6 bases). CDR1 KGHSH and CDR2 LQKENI come from the germline V gene. V was trimmed by 2 bases and J by 2 bases, leaving 9 bases between them. The CDR3 runs 14 residues. CDR3 protein: CASSPNQGNYGYTF. Here the CDR3 DNA reads TGTGCCAGCTCACCAAACCAGGGGAACTATGGCTACACCTTC.

The J gene is TRBJ2-3, the V gene TRBV5-1, with TRBD2 identical over 10 bases. The junction had 10 bases not matched to a gene; V was cut back by 1 base and J by 2 bases. CDR1 is SGHRS and CDR2 is YFSETQ in the germline V gene. The CDR3 contains 18 residues. DNA for the CDR3: TGCGCCAGCAGCTTGAGGGCTAGCGGGAGTGATCCCACAGATACGCAGTATTTT. Translated: CASSLRASGSDPTDTQYF.

The chain has TRBV5-4 and TRBJ2-3; TRBD2 might be the D (6 bases). Germline-derived CDR1 and CDR2 are SGHNT and YYREEE (reference sequence). V shed 3 bases and J shed 6 bases, with 11 bases lying between them. CDR3 length: 13 residues. Here the CDR3 reads CASSWQGGDTQYF. The CDR3 DNA is TGTGCCAGCAGCTGGCAGGGAGGCGATACGCAGTATTTT.

The genes are TRBV7-6 and TRBJ2-1; 8 nucleotides line up with TRBD1. The CDR3 sequence is 18 residues long. V shed 1 base and J 1 base; nucleotides not matched to a gene: 9. CDR1 SGHVS and CDR2 FNYEAQ come from the germline V gene. The CDR3 region is CASSLVRAGGASYNEQFF. CDR3 DNA: TGTGCCAGCAGCTTAGTCCGGGCAGGGGGCGCGTCCTACAATGAGCAGTTCTTC.

This clone came up a few times. This chain joins TRBV5-3 and TRBJ2-5; 7 positions match TRBD2. TRBV5-3 is identified as an open reading frame with a role that is uncertain. Germline trimming cut 2 bases from V and 2 bases from J; bases unmatched to any gene: 3. CDR3 length equals 14 residues. The CDR3 bases are TGTGCCAGAAGCTTCCGGGAGGCGCAAGAGACCCAGTACTTC. It yields the protein CARSFREAQETQYF.

This chain uses TRBV28 with TRBJ1-5; 8 nucleotides agree with TRBD1. This CDR3 contains 13 residues. In germline, CDR1 is MDHEN, CDR2 SYDVKM. V was clipped by 8 bases and J by 5 bases; unmatched bases: 5. This chain's CDR3 is CASWGQVHQPQHF. The CDR3 DNA sequence: TGTGCCAGCTGGGGACAGGTACATCAGCCCCAGCATTTT.

On this clone: The same CDR3 also results from other DNA sequences found in this sample. The genes are TRBV28 and TRBJ2-3; D gene ambiguous. V was shortened by 4 bases and J by 1 base, with 3 bases between the two germline ends. The CDR3 spans 12 residues. Germline values: CDR1 MDHEN, CDR2 SYDVKM. The CDR3: CASSSGTDTQYF. The CDR3 nucleotides are TGTGCCAGCAGTTCGGGCACAGATACGCAGTATTTT.

Notes on this clone: A read error likely explains this, since a far larger clone differs by one base. The chain combines TRBV6-5 with TRBJ1-1; perhaps TRBD1 as D (6 bases). CDR1 is MNHEY, CDR2 SVGAGI, per germline. The germline V and J ends were trimmed by 6 bases and 1 base, with 12 bases remaining between them. This CDR3 region has 14 residues. This chain's CDR3 is CASRDSLSNTEAFF. The CDR3 bases are TGTGCCAGCAGGGACAGCCTCTCGAACACTGAAGCTTTCTTT.

CDR3 in amino acids: CASSLDRRSDEQYF. The CDR3 bases are TGTGCCAGCAGCTTAGATCGGAGGTCTGACGAGCAGTACTTC. The chain uses TRBV11-2 and TRBJ2-7; tentative D call: TRBD2 (5 bases). Per germline, CDR1 SGHAT and CDR2 FQNNGV. The CDR3 is made up of 14 amino acids. Trimming shortened V by 0 bases and J by 5 bases, and 11 bases separated the two germline ends.

The chain couples TRBV29-1 to TRBJ2-3, with 7 bases identical to TRBD2. This CDR3 contains 13 residues. Germline V gene sequence: CDR1 SQVTM, CDR2 ANQGSEA. With 8 bases clipped from V and 1 base from J, the junction kept 6 bases outside the gene matches. The CDR3 is CSLLAGGTDTQYF. CDR3 sequence (DNA): TGCAGCCTCCTTGCGGGAGGCACAGATACGCAGTATTTT.

The chain links TRBV7-2 to TRBJ2-7; possibly TRBD1 for D (5 bases). Germline V gene data show CDR1 as SGHTA and CDR2 as FQGNSA. The CDR3 spans 13 residues. V lost 5 bases to trimming and J lost 3 bases, with 11 bases between them. This CDR3 reads CASSHQGSYEQYF. Here the CDR3 DNA reads TGTGCCAGCAGCCACCAGGGTAGCTACGAGCAGTACTTC.